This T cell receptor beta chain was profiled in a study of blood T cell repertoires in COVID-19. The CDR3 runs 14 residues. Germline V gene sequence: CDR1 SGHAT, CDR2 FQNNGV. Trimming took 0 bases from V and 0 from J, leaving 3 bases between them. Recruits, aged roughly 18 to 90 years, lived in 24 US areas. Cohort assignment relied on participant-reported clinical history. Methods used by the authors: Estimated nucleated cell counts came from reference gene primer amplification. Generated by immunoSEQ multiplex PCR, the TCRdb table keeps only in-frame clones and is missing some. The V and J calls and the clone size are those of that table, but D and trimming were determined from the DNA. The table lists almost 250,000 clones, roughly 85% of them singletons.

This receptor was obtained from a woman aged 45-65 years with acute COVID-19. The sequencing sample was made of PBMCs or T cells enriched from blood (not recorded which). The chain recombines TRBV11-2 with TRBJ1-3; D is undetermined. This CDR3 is CASSLESSGNTIYF. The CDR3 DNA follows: TGTGCCAGCAGCTTAGAGAGCTCTGGAAACACCATATATTTT.